This TCR beta chain was profiled in a study of regulatory T cells in long-lasting Graves disease. Per germline, CDR1 MDHEN and CDR2 SYDVKM. The V gene lost 7 bases and the J gene lost 7 bases, with 17 bases spanning the gap. CDR3 length equals 14 residues. The sample holds many counts of this clonotype. The sample's time point: newly diagnosed GD, antithyroid drugs for less than 3 months. Scientists built the TCR library using RNA that was extracted from PBMCs. Staff took roughly 9 milliliters of peripheral blood and put it into EDTA tubes. For TCR beta, libraries came from iRepertoire HTBI primers and Arm-PCR of CDR3 regions. One entry per CDR3 protein, called by TCRdb with MiXCR from the multiplex PCR reads. This sample carries 400,000 to 500,000 distinct CDR3 sequences, less than 15% of them seen once, and the ten largest clones take approximately 15%. These records were also assigned to another study, of T cells in Graves' hyperthyroidism and ophthalmopathy. That paper adds: Lactation, pregnancy, other autoimmune disease or uncontrolled infection led to exclusion of patients. Diagnoses rested on clinical symptoms, serum thyroxine and TRAb, thyroid ultrasound and orbital computed tomography.

The receptor was isolated from a woman between 50 and 59 years old with Graves disease. The genes are TRBV28 and TRBJ2-1, with D perhaps matching TRBD2 (6 bases). The sample in question was peripheral blood mononuclear cells (PBMCs), obtained at new diagnosis, from a patient treated with antithyroid drugs. Here the CDR3 reads CASTPPGSGNEQFF. Here the CDR3 DNA reads TGTGCCAGCACCCCTCCCGGGAGTGGGAATGAGCAGTTCTTC.